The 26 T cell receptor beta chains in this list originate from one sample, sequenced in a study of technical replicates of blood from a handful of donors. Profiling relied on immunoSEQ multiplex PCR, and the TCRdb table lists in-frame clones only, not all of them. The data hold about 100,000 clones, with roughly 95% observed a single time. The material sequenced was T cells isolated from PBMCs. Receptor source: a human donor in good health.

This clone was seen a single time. This CDR3 is CASRPTCRTIDDTGELFF. DNA of the CDR3: TGTGCAAGTCGCCCTACATGCAGGACTATCGACGACACCGGGGAGCTGTTTTTT. The chain links TRBV12-2 to TRBJ2-2; the table's D call, TRBD2, has no DNA check behind it. TRBV12-2 is deemed a pseudogene. CDR3 length: 18 residues.

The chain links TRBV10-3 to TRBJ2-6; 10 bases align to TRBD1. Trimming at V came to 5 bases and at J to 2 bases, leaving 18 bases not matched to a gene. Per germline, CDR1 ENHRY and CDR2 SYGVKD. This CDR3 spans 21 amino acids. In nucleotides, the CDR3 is TGTGCCATCAGTCGGATGACGGAGACAGGGGGCTTTCAGGCTGGGGCCAACGTCCTGACTTTC. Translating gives CAISRMTETGGFQAGANVLTF.

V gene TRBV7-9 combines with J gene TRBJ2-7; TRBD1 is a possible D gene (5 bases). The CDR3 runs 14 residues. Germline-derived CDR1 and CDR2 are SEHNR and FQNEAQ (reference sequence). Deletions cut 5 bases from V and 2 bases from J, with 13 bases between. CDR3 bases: TGTGCCAGCAGCACCAGCAGGGCAACCTACGAGCAGTACTTC. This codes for CASSTSRATYEQYF.

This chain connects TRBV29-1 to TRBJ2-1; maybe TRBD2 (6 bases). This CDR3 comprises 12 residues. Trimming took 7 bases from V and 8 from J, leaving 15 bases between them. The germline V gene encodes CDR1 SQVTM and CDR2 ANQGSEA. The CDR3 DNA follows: TGCAGCGGCCGCCGGGACTCTGATGAGCAGTTCTTC. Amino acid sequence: CSGRRDSDEQFF.

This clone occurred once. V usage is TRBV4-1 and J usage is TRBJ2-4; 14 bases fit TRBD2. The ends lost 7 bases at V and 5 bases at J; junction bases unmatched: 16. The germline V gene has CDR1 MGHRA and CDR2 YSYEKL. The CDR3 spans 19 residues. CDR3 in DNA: TGCGCCAGCAACAACGCCGGGACTAGCGGGAGTAAGGGGCAAAACATTCAGTACTTC. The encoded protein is CASNNAGTSGSKGQNIQYF.

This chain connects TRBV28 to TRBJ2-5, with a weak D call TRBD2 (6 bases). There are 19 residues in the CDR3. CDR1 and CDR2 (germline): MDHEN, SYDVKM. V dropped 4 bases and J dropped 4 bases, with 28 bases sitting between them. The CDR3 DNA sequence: TGTGCCAGCAGTTCCCCATATCTTTGGAAACAGGCGGGGAGAGAGACCCAGTACTTC. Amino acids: CASSSPYLWKQAGRETQYF.

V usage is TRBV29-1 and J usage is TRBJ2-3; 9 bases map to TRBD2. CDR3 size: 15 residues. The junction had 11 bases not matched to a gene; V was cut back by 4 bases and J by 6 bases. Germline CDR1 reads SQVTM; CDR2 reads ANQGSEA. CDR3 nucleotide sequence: TGCAGCGTTGTGAAAGCGGGAGGTTCTGGGGATACGCAGTATTTT. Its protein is CSVVKAGGSGDTQYF.

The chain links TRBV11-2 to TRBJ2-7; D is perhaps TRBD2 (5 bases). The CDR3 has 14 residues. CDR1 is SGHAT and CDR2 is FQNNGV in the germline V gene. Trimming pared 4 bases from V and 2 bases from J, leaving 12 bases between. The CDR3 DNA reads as TGTGCCAGCAGCTATGGAGCCGGGACCTACGAGCAGTACTTC. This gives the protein CASSYGAGTYEQYF. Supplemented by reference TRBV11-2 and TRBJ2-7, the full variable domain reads EAGVAQSPRYKIIEKRQSVAFWCNPISGHATLYWYQQILGQGPKLLIQFQNNGVVDDSQLPKDRFSAERLKGVDSTLKIQPAKLEDSAVYLCASSYGAGTYEQYFGPGTRLTVT.

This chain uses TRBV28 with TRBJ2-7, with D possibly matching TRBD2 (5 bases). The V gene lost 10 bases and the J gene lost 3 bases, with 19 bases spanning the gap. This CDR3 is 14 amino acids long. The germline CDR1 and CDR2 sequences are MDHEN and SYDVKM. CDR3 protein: CAMTSGSHYYEQYF. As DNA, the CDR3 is TGTGCCATGACAAGCGGATCGCATTACTACGAGCAGTACTTC.

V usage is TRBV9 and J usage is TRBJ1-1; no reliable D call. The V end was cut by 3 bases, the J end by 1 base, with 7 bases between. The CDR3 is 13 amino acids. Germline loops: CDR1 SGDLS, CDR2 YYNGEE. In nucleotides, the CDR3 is TGTGCCAGCAGCGCGGGAAGGAACACTGAAGCTTTCTTT. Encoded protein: CASSAGRNTEAFF.

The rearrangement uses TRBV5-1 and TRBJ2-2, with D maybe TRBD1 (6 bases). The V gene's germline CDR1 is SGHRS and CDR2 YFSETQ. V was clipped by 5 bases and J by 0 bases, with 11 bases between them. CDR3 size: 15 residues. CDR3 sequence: CASSFSGANTGELFF. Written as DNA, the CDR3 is TGCGCCAGCAGTTTCTCAGGGGCGAACACCGGGGAGCTGTTTTTT.

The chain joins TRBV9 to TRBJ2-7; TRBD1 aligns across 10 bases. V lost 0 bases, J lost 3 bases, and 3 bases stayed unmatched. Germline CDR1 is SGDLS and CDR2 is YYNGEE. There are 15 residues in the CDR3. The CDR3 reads CASSVVGDRGYEQYF. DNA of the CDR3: TGTGCCAGCAGCGTAGTAGGGGACAGGGGCTACGAGCAGTACTTC.

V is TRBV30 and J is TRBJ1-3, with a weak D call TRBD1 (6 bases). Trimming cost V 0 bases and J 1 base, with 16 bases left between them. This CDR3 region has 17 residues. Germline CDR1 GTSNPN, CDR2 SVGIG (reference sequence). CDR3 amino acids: CAWSVTRTVNSGNTIYF. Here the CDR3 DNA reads TGTGCCTGGAGTGTAACCCGGACAGTCAATTCTGGAAACACCATATATTTT.

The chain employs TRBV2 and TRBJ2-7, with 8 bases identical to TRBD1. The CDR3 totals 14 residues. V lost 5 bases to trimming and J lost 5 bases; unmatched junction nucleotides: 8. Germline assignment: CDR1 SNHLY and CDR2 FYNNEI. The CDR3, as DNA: TGTGCCAGCAGTCCCCGGGACAGGCACCACGAGCAGTACTTC. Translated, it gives CASSPRDRHHEQYF. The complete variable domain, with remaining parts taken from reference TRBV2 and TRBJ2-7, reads EPEVTQTPSHQVTQMGQEVILRCVPISNHLYFYWYRQILGQKVEFLVSFYNNEISEKSEIFDDQFSVERPDGSNFTLKIRSTKLEDSAMYFCASSPRDRHHEQYFGPGTRLTVT.

DNA for the CDR3: TGTGCCAGCACGAAGGGAGGTAATTCACCCCTCCACTTT. Translation gives CASTKGGNSPLHF. The chain recombines TRBV6-6 with TRBJ1-6; D uncertain. The V gene lost 7 bases and the J gene lost 6 bases, with 10 bases spanning the gap. Germline CDR1 is MNHNY and CDR2 is SVGAGI (reference sequence). The CDR3 is made up of 13 amino acids.

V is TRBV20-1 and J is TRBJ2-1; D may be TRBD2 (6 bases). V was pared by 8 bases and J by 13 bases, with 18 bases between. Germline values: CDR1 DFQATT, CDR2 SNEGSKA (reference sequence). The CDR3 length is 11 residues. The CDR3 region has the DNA TGCAGTACAAACCGGAGGGCCTCTCAGTTCTTC. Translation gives CSTNRRASQFF.

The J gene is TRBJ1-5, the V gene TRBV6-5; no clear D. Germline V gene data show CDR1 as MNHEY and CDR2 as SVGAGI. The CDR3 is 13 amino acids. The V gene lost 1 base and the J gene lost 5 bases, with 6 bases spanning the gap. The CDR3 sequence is CASSYWEDQPQHF. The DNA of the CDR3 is TGTGCCAGCAGTTACTGGGAGGATCAGCCCCAGCATTTT.

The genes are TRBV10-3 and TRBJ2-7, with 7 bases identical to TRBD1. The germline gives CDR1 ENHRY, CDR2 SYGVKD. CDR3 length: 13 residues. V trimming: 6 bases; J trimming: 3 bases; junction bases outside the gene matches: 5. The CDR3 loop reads CAISWDRSYEQYF. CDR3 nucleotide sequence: TGTGCCATCAGCTGGGACAGAAGCTACGAGCAGTACTTC.

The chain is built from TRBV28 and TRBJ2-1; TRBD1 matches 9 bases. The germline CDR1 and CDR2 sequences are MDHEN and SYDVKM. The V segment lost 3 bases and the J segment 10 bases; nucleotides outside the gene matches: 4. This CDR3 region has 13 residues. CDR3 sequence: CASSFHGQGEQFF. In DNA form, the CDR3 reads TGTGCCAGCAGTTTCCATGGACAGGGGGAGCAGTTCTTC.

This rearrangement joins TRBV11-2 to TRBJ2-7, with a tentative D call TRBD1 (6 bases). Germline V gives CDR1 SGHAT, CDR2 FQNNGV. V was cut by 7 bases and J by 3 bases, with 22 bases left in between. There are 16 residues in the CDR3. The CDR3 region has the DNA TGTGCCAGCATCGACCAGGGTGGGCAGGGGATCTACGAGCAGTACTTC. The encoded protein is CASIDQGGQGIYEQYF.

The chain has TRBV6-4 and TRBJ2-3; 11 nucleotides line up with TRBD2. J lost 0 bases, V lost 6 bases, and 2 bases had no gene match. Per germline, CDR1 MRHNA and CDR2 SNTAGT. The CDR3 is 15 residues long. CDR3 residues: CASRGTSGSTDTQYF. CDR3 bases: TGTGCCAGCAGAGGGACTAGCGGCAGCACAGATACGCAGTATTTT.

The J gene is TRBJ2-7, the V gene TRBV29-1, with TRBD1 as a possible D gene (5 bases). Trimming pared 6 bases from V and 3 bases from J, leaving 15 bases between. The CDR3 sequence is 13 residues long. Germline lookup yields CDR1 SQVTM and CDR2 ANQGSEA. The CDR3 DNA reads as TGCAGCGTGGTTATGTCAGGGCACTACGAGCAGTACTTC. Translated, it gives CSVVMSGHYEQYF.

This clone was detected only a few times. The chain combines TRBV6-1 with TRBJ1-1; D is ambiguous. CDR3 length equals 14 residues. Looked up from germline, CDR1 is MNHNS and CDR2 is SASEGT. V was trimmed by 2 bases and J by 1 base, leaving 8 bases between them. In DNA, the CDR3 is TGTGCCAGCAGTGAATCTGCAGAGAACACTGAAGCTTTCTTT. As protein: CASSESAENTEAFF.

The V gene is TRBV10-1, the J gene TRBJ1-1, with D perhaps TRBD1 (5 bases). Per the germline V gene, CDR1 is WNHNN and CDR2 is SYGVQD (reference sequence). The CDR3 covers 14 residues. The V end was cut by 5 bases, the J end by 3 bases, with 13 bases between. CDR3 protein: CASSLGVDDTEAFF. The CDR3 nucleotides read TGCGCCAGCAGTTTAGGGGTCGACGACACTGAAGCTTTCTTT.

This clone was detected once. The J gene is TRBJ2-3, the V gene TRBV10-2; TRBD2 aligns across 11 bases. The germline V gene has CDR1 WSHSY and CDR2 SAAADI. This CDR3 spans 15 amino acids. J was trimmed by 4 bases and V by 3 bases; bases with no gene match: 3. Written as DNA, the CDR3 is TGCGCCAGCAGTGAACTAGCGGGAGCACCAGATACGCAGTATTTT. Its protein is CASSELAGAPDTQYF.

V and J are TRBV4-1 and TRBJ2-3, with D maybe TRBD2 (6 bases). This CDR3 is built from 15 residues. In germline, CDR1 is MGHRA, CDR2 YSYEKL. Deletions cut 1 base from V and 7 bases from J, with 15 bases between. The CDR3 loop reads CASSQGFGTAHTQYF. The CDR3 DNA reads TGCGCCAGCAGCCAAGGTTTCGGGACTGCCCATACGCAGTATTTT.